The 16 T cell receptor beta chains reported below all come from one sample, sequenced in a study of identical twins. TCRdb ran MiXCR on the 5' RACE reads and lists one entry per CDR3 protein. The sample consists of just over 500,000 distinct CDR3 sequences, 20% to 25% of them appearing once. These same records also appear under a second study, on T cells expressing NK-cell markers.

The specimen sequenced was CD4+ T cells sorted from blood. Source of these receptors: a woman between 18 and 29 years old in good health.

The rearrangement uses TRBV11-2 and TRBJ2-3; D not certain. V was pared by 4 bases and J by 0 bases, with 14 bases between. Germline-derived CDR1 and CDR2 are SGHAT and FQNNGV. The CDR3 extends over 16 amino acids. The CDR3 DNA reads as TGTGCCAGCAGCTCAACTCCCGGAATAAGCACAGATACGCAGTATTTT. Translating it yields CASSSTPGISTDTQYF.

This clonotype was recorded many times. The rearrangement joins TRBV20-1 to TRBJ1-2; a weak D match, TRBD1 (6 bases). CDR1 DFQATT and CDR2 SNEGSKA come from the germline V gene (reference sequence). This CDR3 has 13 residues. V was trimmed by 3 bases and J by 5 bases, leaving 13 bases between them. The CDR3 region has the DNA TGCAGTGCTAGTTCGCAGGGACAATATGGCTACACCTTC. Translating gives CSASSQGQYGYTF.

The chain couples TRBV7-3 to TRBJ2-5, with D unclear. The CDR3 has 13 amino acids. CDR1 SGHTA and CDR2 FQGTGA come from the germline V gene. V shed 8 bases and J shed 5 bases, with 15 bases lying between them. This CDR3 reads CASGQTPRETQYF. The CDR3, as DNA: TGTGCCAGCGGCCAAACCCCCCGGGAGACCCAGTACTTC.

This clonotype has more than one count but fewer than ten. This chain links TRBV20-1 with TRBJ1-2; 7 bases match TRBD1. The CDR3 runs to 11 residues. Germline V gene lookup returns CDR1 DFQATT and CDR2 SNEGSKA (reference sequence). The trim removed 6 bases at V and 8 bases at J, leaving 6 bases unmatched. The CDR3 region is CSATTGNGYTF. The CDR3 DNA follows: TGCAGTGCAACGACAGGGAACGGCTACACCTTC.

This clonotype was observed a handful of times. The chain carries TRBV27 and TRBJ2-5; D may be TRBD2 (5 bases). The V and J ends lost 6 bases and 5 bases respectively, with 16 bases between them. The CDR3 is 14 residues long. CDR1 is MNHEY, CDR2 SMNVEV, per germline (reference sequence). The CDR3 reads CASSQAVRGETQYF. The CDR3 nucleotides are TGTGCCAGCAGCCAAGCGGTTCGTGGGGAGACCCAGTACTTC.

The chain links TRBV20-1 to TRBJ2-3; D is perhaps TRBD2 (6 bases). Trimming shortened V by 4 bases and J by 4 bases, and 9 bases separated the two germline ends. From germline, CDR1 is DFQATT and CDR2 SNEGSKA (reference sequence). The CDR3 extends over 12 amino acids. CDR3 bases: TGCAGTGCTACTAGCGATGCAGATACGCAGTATTTT. Amino acids: CSATSDADTQYF.

This clonotype was counted only a few times. V usage is TRBV24-1 and J usage is TRBJ2-1; D remains unclear. Germline V gene data show CDR1 as KGHDR and CDR2 as SFDVKD. The CDR3 spans 11 residues. V gave up 0 bases and J gave up 12 bases, with 5 bases separating them. The CDR3 region has the DNA TGTGCCACCAGTGATTTGAGGCGGCAGTTCTTC. Residues: CATSDLRRQFF.

This clonotype was found a few times. The J gene is TRBJ2-7, the V gene TRBV20-1, with 7 bases identical to TRBD2. CDR1 and CDR2 (germline): DFQATT, SNEGSKA (reference sequence). CDR3 size: 13 residues. V lost 6 bases and J lost 2; bases outside the gene matches: 7. Here the CDR3 DNA reads TGCAGTGCCCTTAGCGGGTTTGCCTACGAGCAGTACTTC. This gives the protein CSALSGFAYEQYF.

This clonotype was observed many times. The gene calls are TRBV6-2 or TRBV6-3 and TRBJ1-5, with D perhaps matching TRBD1 (6 bases). The CDR3 loop spans 14 amino acids. CDR1 is MNHEY and CDR2 is SVGEGT in the germline V gene. The germline V and J ends were trimmed by 6 bases and 3 bases, with 12 bases remaining between them. The CDR3 here is CASSYGQFNQPQHF. CDR3 coding DNA: TGTGCCAGCAGCTACGGACAGTTCAATCAGCCCCAGCATTTT.

This chain links TRBV20-1 with TRBJ2-2, with a tentative D call TRBD2 (7 bases). The CDR3 extends over 14 amino acids. With 6 bases removed from V and 5 bases from J, the gap between germline ends came to 16 bases. Germline-derived CDR1 and CDR2 are DFQATT and SNEGSKA (reference sequence). The CDR3 here is CSARRGGRTGELFF. The DNA of the CDR3 is TGCAGTGCGAGAAGGGGGGGGAGGACCGGGGAGCTGTTTTTT.

This clonotype was found many times. V and J are TRBV20-1 and TRBJ2-1, with TRBD2 matching 8 bases. The CDR3 sequence is 17 residues long. V trimming: 1 base; J trimming: 5 bases; junction bases outside the gene matches: 13. Germline CDR1 reads DFQATT; CDR2 reads SNEGSKA (reference sequence). The CDR3 DNA sequence: TGCAGTGCTAGAGGTTTTTTAGGGACTAGTACGCACAATGAGCAGTTCTTC. The encoded protein is CSARGFLGTSTHNEQFF.

The rearrangement joins TRBV29-1 to TRBJ1-1, with D perhaps TRBD1 (6 bases). Trimming removed 7 bases from V and 8 bases from J, with 20 bases in between. The CDR3 covers 13 residues. Germline CDR1 and CDR2: SQVTM and ANQGSEA. DNA for the CDR3: TGCAGCGCTCCAGCGCGGGACACTACCGAAGCTTTCTTT. Its protein product is CSAPARDTTEAFF.

The chain employs TRBV11-2 and TRBJ1-6, with no clear D. The CDR3 extends over 14 amino acids. V lost 4 bases and J 7 bases, leaving 11 bases between the germline ends. The germline gives CDR1 SGHAT, CDR2 FQNNGV. CDR3 residues: CASSCRPLNSPLHF. As DNA, the CDR3 is TGTGCCAGCAGCTGCCGACCGTTGAATTCACCCCTCCACTTT.

This clonotype was seen only a few times. The genes are TRBV4-3 and TRBJ2-4; TRBD1 agrees at 8 bases. The CDR3 covers 17 residues. Germline CDR1 is LGHNA and CDR2 is YSLEER. Germline trimming cut 0 bases from V and 3 bases from J; bases unmatched to any gene: 7. The CDR3 sequence is CASSQERQGIVKNIQYF. The CDR3 coding sequence is TGCGCCAGCAGCCAAGAGAGACAGGGGATAGTCAAAAACATTCAGTACTTC.

V and J are TRBV20-1 and TRBJ2-2, with TRBD2 as a possible D gene (7 bases). Germline values: CDR1 DFQATT, CDR2 SNEGSKA (reference sequence). The V gene lost 0 bases and the J gene lost 4 bases, with 12 bases spanning the gap. The CDR3 loop spans 15 amino acids. CDR3 nucleotide sequence: TGCAGTGCTAGAGAGGCGGGGGCTGGCACCGGGGAGCTGTTTTTT. It translates to CSAREAGAGTGELFF.

This clonotype has just a few counts. This chain uses TRBV7-3 with TRBJ2-7; TRBD1 matches at 8 bases. V was pared by 5 bases and J by 4 bases, with 7 bases of the junction left unmatched. Germline V gene sequence: CDR1 SGHTA, CDR2 FQGTGA. The CDR3 is 14 residues long. CDR3 DNA: TGTGCCAGCAGCGTCGGGACAGGCGGGTACGAGCAGTACTTC. The encoded protein is CASSVGTGGYEQYF.